Below, 9 T cell receptor beta chains from the same sample are listed, as sequenced in a study of cytomegalovirus exposure and HLA in healthy donors. Both 60 Vbeta primers and 13 Jbeta primers went into the PCR. Sequenced by immunoSEQ multiplex PCR; TCRdb stores in-frame clones only, minus some. The sample has fewer than 200,000 clones; about 75% are singletons. Sequencing used PBMCs. These TCRs come from a female donor in good health and CMV-seronegative.

The chain is built from TRBV19 and TRBJ2-7, with 10 positions matching TRBD1. Germline V gene sequence: CDR1 LNHDA, CDR2 SQIVND (reference sequence). The J segment lost 4 bases and the V segment lost 4 bases, leaving 4 bases of the junction unmatched. CDR3 length: 14 residues. CDR3 in DNA: TGTGCCAGTAGTACCCCGGACAGGGGGTACGAGCAGTACTTC. It codes for CASSTPDRGYEQYF.

The chain recombines TRBV10-3 with TRBJ2-2, with 8 bases lining up with TRBD2. The CDR3 totals 14 residues. Germline V gives CDR1 ENHRY, CDR2 SYGVKD. V dropped 6 bases and J dropped 7; count of bases not matched to a gene: 7. The CDR3 loop is CAISYGGAGGELFF. The CDR3 region has the DNA TGTGCCATCAGCTACGGGGGGGCAGGCGGGGAGCTGTTTTTT.

This clone was recorded once. The chain recombines TRBV2 with TRBJ1-5; 8 bases line up with TRBD1. V shed 6 bases, J shed 6 bases, and the junction held 4 bases outside the gene matches. Germline assignment: CDR1 SNHLY and CDR2 FYNNEI. The CDR3 runs to 13 residues. In DNA form, the CDR3 reads TGTGCCAGCAGCCCCGGACAGGGTCAGCCCCAGCATTTT. Protein: CASSPGQGQPQHF.

This rearrangement joins TRBV7-3 to TRBJ2-1; 11 nucleotides agree with TRBD2. V dropped 7 bases and J dropped 2; count of bases not matched to a gene: 13. Germline CDR1 SGHTA, CDR2 FQGTGA. The CDR3 contains 18 residues. Here the CDR3 reads CASTPGASGGSTYNEQFF. The CDR3 DNA follows: TGTGCCAGCACCCCCGGGGCTAGCGGGGGGTCGACCTACAATGAGCAGTTCTTC.

This clone was seen a few times. The chain recombines TRBV29-1 with TRBJ2-3; tentative D call: TRBD1 (5 bases). Germline V CDR1 and CDR2: SQVTM, ANQGSEA. Between the trimmed V and J ends, which lost 4 bases and 0 bases, there was a span of 11 bases. CDR3 size: 14 residues. DNA for the CDR3: TGCAGCGTTGGAAAGGGGCCGAGCACAGATACGCAGTATTTT. It translates to CSVGKGPSTDTQYF.

This clone was counted once. The V gene is TRBV19, the J gene TRBJ2-7, with 12 bases identical to TRBD1. CDR3 length: 14 amino acids. The germline V gene has CDR1 LNHDA and CDR2 SQIVND (reference sequence). Germline trimming cut 5 bases from V and 4 bases from J; bases unmatched to any gene: 3. The CDR3 protein is CASSPGQGAYEQYF. The CDR3, as DNA: TGTGCCAGTAGTCCGGGACAGGGGGCTTACGAGCAGTACTTC.

The rearrangement uses TRBV5-5 and TRBJ2-5; possible D gene TRBD2, 5 bases. The V and J ends lost 3 bases and 2 bases respectively, with 14 bases between them. The CDR3 spans 15 residues. Per the germline V gene, CDR1 is SGHKS and CDR2 is YYEKEE (reference sequence). This chain's CDR3 is CASSWGSGIQETQYF. DNA of the CDR3: TGTGCCAGCAGCTGGGGATCGGGGATACAAGAGACCCAGTACTTC. Variable domain in full (rest from reference TRBV5-5 and TRBJ2-5): DAGVTQSPTHLIKTRGQQVTLRCSPISGHKSVSWYQQVLGQGPQFIFQYYEKEERGRGNFPDRFSARQFPNYSSELNVNALLLGDSALYLCASSWGSGIQETQYFGPGTRLLVL.

J is TRBJ2-3 and V is TRBV9, with 10 nucleotides matching TRBD2. With V trimmed by 2 bases and J by 5 bases, 8 bases remained unmatched. The CDR3 runs to 16 residues. Germline V lookup: CDR1 SGDLS, CDR2 YYNGEE. CDR3 bases: TGTGCCAGCAGCGTGACCCTAGCGGGGGTAGTAGATACGCAGTATTTT. Its protein is CASSVTLAGVVDTQYF. Full variable domain (rest looked up from reference TRBV9 and TRBJ2-3): DSGVTQTPKHLITATGQRVTLRCSPRSGDLSVYWYQQSLDQGLQFLIQYYNGEERAKGNILERFSAQQFPDLHSELNLSSLELGDSALYFCASSVTLAGVVDTQYFGPGTRLTVL.

The chain carries TRBV5-4 and TRBJ2-7, with 8 bases that match TRBD2. After removal of 0 bases from V and 3 bases from J, the junction contained 5 bases not matched to a gene. Germline V gene sequence: CDR1 SGHNT, CDR2 YYREEE (reference sequence). The length of the CDR3 is 15 residues. CDR3 DNA: TGTGCCAGCAGCTTGGGCGGGGGGACGAACTACGAGCAGTACTTC. This codes for CASSLGGGTNYEQYF.